This TCR beta chain stems from a study of blood T cell repertoires in COVID-19. Turning to the study itself: In each case, the material was cDNA or gDNA derived from T cells, B-cell-depleted T cells, or PBMCs.

The germline gives CDR1 SGHNT, CDR2 YENEEA. This CDR3 is 15 amino acids long. V gave up 5 bases and J gave up 5 bases; unmatched junction bases: 7. Libraries were prepared by immunoSEQ multiplex PCR; TCRdb keeps only in-frame clonotypes and omits some of them. The data show about 89,000 clones, approximately 84% seen once. This TCR was sampled from a man aged 65 to 79 with acute or convalescent COVID-19. The source material was peripheral blood. The genes are TRBV11-3 and TRBJ2-1, with 9 bases identical to TRBD2. The CDR3 sequence: CASSRVGGGDNEQFF. CDR3 DNA sequence: TGTGCCAGCAGCCGAGTCGGCGGGGGGGACAATGAGCAGTTCTTC.